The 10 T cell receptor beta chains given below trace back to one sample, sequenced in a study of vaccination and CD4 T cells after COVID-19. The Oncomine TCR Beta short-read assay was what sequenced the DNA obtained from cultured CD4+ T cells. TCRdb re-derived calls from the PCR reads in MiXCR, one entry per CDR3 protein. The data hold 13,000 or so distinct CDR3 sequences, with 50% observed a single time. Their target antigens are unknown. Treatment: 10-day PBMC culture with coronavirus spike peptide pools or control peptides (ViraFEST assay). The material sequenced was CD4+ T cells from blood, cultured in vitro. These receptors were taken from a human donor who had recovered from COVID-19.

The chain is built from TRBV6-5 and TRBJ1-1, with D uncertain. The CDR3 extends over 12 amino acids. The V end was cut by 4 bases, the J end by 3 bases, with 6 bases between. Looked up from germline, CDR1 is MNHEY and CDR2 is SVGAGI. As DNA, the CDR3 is TGTGCCAGCAGTTCTATGGACACTGAAGCTTTCTTT. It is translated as CASSSMDTEAFF.

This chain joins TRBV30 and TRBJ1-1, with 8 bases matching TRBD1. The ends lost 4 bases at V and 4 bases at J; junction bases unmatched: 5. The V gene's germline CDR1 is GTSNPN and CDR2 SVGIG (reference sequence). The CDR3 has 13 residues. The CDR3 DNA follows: TGTGCCTGGACTGCGGACAGGGCCACTGAAGCTTTCTTT. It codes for CAWTADRATEAFF.

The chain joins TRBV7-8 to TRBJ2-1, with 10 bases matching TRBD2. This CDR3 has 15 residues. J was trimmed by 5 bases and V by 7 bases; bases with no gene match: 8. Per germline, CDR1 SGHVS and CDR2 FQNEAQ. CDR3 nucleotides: TGTGCCAGCAAGCCTTCTAGCGGGGGAAACAATGAGCAGTTCTTC. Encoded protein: CASKPSSGGNNEQFF.

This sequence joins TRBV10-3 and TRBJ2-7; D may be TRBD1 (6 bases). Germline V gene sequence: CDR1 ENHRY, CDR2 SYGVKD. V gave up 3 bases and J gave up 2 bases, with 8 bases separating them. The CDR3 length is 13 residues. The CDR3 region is CAISEGQTYEQYF. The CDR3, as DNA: TGTGCCATCAGTGAAGGACAGACCTACGAGCAGTACTTC.

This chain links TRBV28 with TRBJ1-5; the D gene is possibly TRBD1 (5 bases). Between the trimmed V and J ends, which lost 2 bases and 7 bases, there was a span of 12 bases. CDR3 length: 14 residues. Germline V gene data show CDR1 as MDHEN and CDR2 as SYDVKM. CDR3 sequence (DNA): TGTGCCAGCAGTTTACCCAGGGACGGACAGCCCCAGCATTTT. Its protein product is CASSLPRDGQPQHF.

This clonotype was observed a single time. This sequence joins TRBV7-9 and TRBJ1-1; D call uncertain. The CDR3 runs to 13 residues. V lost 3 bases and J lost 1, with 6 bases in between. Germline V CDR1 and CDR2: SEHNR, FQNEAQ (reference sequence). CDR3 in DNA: TGTGCCAGCAGCTTGTTGGGGAACACTGAAGCTTTCTTT. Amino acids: CASSLLGNTEAFF.

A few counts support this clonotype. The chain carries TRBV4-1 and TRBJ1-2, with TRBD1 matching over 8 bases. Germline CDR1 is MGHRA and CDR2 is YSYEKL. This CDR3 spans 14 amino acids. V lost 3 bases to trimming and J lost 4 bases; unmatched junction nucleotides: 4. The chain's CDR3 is CASSQGTGRYGYTF. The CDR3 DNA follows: TGCGCCAGCAGCCAGGGGACAGGCCGCTATGGCTACACCTTC.

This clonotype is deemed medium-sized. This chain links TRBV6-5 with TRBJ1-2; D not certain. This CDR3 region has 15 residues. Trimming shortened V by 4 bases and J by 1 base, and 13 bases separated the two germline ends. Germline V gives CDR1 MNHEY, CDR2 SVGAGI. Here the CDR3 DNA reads TGTGCCAGCAGTTTCCCGCAGGATAGTAACTATGGCTACACCTTC. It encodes CASSFPQDSNYGYTF.

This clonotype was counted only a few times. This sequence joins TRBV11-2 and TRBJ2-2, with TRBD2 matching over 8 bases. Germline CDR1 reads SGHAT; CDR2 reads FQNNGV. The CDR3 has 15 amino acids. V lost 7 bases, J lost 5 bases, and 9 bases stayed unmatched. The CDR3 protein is CASTYPGLGTGELFF. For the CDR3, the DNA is TGTGCCAGCACCTACCCGGGACTAGGGACCGGGGAGCTGTTTTTT.

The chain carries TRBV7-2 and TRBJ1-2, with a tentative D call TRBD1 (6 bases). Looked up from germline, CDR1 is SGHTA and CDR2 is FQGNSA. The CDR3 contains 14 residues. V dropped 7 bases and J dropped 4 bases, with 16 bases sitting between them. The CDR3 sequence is CASNGLGGAYGYTF. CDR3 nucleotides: TGTGCCAGCAACGGTTTGGGGGGCGCCTATGGCTACACCTTC.